Following are 2 T cell receptor beta chains from one sample sequenced in a study of blood T cell repertoires in COVID-19. Profiled with immunoSEQ multiplex PCR; TCRdb holds only in-frame clones, not every one. The sample contains approximately 200,000 clones, approximately 80% of which appear only once. Sequenced input: peripheral blood. The receptor set was obtained from a woman between 50 and 59 years old with acute or convalescent COVID-19.

The chain combines TRBV4-1 with TRBJ2-6, with 7 nucleotides matching TRBD1. J lost 1 base, V lost 4 bases, and 4 bases had no gene match. The CDR3 is 16 residues long. Germline V gives CDR1 MGHRA, CDR2 YSYEKL. The CDR3 here is CASSPQTGSGANVLTF. The CDR3 DNA reads TGCGCCAGCAGCCCCCAGACAGGGTCTGGGGCCAACGTCCTGACTTTC.

The chain employs TRBV4-3 and TRBJ2-7; 8 nucleotides line up with TRBD2. Trimming removed 0 bases from V and 1 base from J; junction bases left unmatched: 8. CDR3 length: 17 residues. The germline V gene encodes CDR1 LGHNA and CDR2 YSLEER. CDR3 in DNA: TGCGCCAGCAGCCAAGATCTAACTAGCGGTGATTCCTACGAGCAGTACTTC. This gives the protein CASSQDLTSGDSYEQYF.